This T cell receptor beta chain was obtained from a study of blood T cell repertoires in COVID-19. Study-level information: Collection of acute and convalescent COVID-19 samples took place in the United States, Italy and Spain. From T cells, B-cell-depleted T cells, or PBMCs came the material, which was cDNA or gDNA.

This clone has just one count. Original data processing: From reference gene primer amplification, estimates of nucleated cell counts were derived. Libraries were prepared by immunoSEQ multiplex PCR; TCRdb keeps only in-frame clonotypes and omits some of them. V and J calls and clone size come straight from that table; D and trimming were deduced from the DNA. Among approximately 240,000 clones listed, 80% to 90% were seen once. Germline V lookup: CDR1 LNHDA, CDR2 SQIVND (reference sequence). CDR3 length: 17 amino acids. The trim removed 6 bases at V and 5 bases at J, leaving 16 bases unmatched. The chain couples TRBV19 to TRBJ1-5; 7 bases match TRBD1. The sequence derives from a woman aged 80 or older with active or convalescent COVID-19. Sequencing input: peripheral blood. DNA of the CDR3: TGTGCCAGTAGGAGTAACCGGGACAGTGGTCTTTATCAGCCCCAGCATTTT. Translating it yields CASRSNRDSGLYQPQHF.